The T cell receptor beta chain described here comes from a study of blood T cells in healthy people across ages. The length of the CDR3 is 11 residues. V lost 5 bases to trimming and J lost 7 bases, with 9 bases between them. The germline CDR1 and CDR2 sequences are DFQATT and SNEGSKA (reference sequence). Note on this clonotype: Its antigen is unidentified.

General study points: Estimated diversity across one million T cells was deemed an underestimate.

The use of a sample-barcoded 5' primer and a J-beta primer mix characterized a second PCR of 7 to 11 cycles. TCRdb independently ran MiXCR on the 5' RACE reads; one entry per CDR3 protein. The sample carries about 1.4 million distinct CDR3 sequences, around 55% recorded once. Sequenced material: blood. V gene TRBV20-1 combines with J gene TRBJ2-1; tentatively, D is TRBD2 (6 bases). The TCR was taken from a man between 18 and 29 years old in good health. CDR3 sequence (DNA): TGCAGTGCTTGGGGGGAGAATGAGCAGTTCTTC. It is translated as CSAWGENEQFF.